This is a list of T cell receptor beta chains from one sample in a study of blood T cell repertoires in COVID-19. The method was immunoSEQ multiplex PCR; TCRdb's version includes in-frame clones alone and lacks a portion of them. The sample lists around 190,000 clones, approximately 90% seen once, with approximately 4% in the top ten. Sequenced: peripheral blood. These receptors were obtained from a human donor in a cohort sampled during active COVID-19. The CDR3 runs from the conserved cysteine through the conserved F or W. The D gene is left open where the match is weak. The listing skips clone size in some rows; elsewhere it reads once, few, many or a size class.

TGTGCCAGCTCACCGCCGACAGGGAACTATGGCTACACCTTC	CASSPPTGNYGYTF	NA	TRBJ1-2	TRBD1	TRBV18
TGTGCCAGCAGTCTTATTAGCCCGACCAACACCGGGGAGCTGTTTTTT	CASSLISPTNTGELFF	NA	TRBJ2-2	NA	TRBV6-2/TRBV6-3
TGTGCCAGTAGTGCCCAGGGGGCTCTCGAGCAGTACTTC	CASSAQGALEQYF	once	TRBJ2-7	TRBD1	TRBV19
TGTGCCAGCTCACCATCCCCAGGGGAAGGATACACCATATATTTT	CASSPSPGEGYTIYF	NA	TRBJ1-3	NA	TRBV18
TGTGCCAGCAGTTATAGCCTTGGCGGGGGGTACAATGAGCAGTTCTTC	CASSYSLGGGYNEQFF	NA	TRBJ2-1	TRBD2	TRBV7-2
TGTGCCAGCAGTGCGTTCAGTAGGGTCCAAACTAGCTATGGCTACACCTTC	CASSAFSRVQTSYGYTF	NA	TRBJ1-2	NA	TRBV2
TGTGCCAGCAGCTTGGTAGAAACAGGGTGGCGGGAGACCCAGTACTTC	CASSLVETGWRETQYF	NA	TRBJ2-5	NA	TRBV7-6
TGTGCCAGCGGGGGGGTGGGCGAGCAGTACTTC	CASGGVGEQYF	NA	TRBJ2-7	TRBD2	TRBV6-6
TGTGCCAGCAGTTACCGGACTTCCCCTAGCACAGATACGCAGTATTTT	CASSYRTSPSTDTQYF	NA	TRBJ2-3	NA	TRBV6-2/TRBV6-3
TGCGCCAGCAGCCAGGGCGGGACAGGGTCCTACGAGCAGTACTTC	CASSQGGTGSYEQYF	NA	TRBJ2-7	TRBD1	TRBV4-3
TGTGCCAGCAGTGGGACAGGGGCCTGGGGGGAGCAGTACTTC	CASSGTGAWGEQYF	NA	TRBJ2-7	TRBD1	TRBV2
TGTGCCAGCAGCCCCCGGGGAAGAGGGACCCAGTACTTC	CASSPRGRGTQYF	NA	TRBJ2-5	NA	TRBV3-1/TRBV3-2
TGTGCCAGCACTCGGACTAGCGGCCCCTACGAGCAGTACTTC	CASTRTSGPYEQYF	NA	TRBJ2-7	TRBD2	TRBV7-9
TGTGCCAGGAGGACTAGCGGGAGTGTTGAGCAGTACTTC	CARRTSGSVEQYF	NA	TRBJ2-7	TRBD2	TRBV5-8
TGTGCCAGCAGCGTTACTAGCGGGGGACCCTACGAGCAGTACTTC	CASSVTSGGPYEQYF	NA	TRBJ2-7	TRBD2	TRBV9
TGTGCCAGCAGCCCGCCGGCAGGACTAGCCCACTACGAGCAGTACTTC	CASSPPAGLAHYEQYF	NA	TRBJ2-7	TRBD2	TRBV7-9
TGTGCCAGCTCACCCGGGACAGGGGATGGGTCCAAAAACATTCAGTACTTC	CASSPGTGDGSKNIQYF	NA	TRBJ2-4	TRBD1	TRBV18
TGTGCCAGCAGCCAACAGGGGCGTGACGGGGAGCTGTTTTTT	CASSQQGRDGELFF	NA	TRBJ2-2	TRBD1	TRBV11-2
TGTGCCAGCTCACCACATCCAGCGGGAGCCGGGGAGCTGTTTTTT	CASSPHPAGAGELFF	NA	TRBJ2-2	TRBD2	TRBV18
TGTGCCAGCAGCGTAGGTCCAGGACAGGGGTTCGACGAGCAGTACTTC	CASSVGPGQGFDEQYF	NA	TRBJ2-7	TRBD1	TRBV9
TGTGCCAGCAGTCAAACCTCGACAAAATCGGGAAACACCATATATTTT	CASSQTSTKSGNTIYF	NA	TRBJ1-3	NA	TRBV13
TGTGCCAGCCGCCAGGGGTTCGGTAATGAAAAACTGTTTTTT	CASRQGFGNEKLFF	NA	TRBJ1-4	NA	TRBV2
TGTGCCAGCAGCTTTTGGGACAGGAACACCGGGGAGCTGTTTTTT	CASSFWDRNTGELFF	NA	TRBJ2-2	TRBD1	TRBV5-6
TGTGCCAGCAGTTTTTGGACTAGCGGGAGAGTTTACGAGCAGTACTTC	CASSFWTSGRVYEQYF	NA	TRBJ2-7	TRBD2	TRBV27
TGTGCCAGCAGTGAACATACTAGCGGGGCCTACGAGCAGTACTTC	CASSEHTSGAYEQYF	NA	TRBJ2-7	TRBD2	TRBV6-1
TGCGCCAGCAGCCTACAGGGGGCAACGAAGTTCACCTTC	CASSLQGATKFTF	NA	TRBJ1-2	TRBD1	TRBV4-3
TGTGCCAGCAGTTCCCGGACGGGGAATGAAAAACTGTTTTTT	CASSSRTGNEKLFF	NA	TRBJ1-4	NA	TRBV28
TGTGCCAGCAGTAGGACAGGGGGACAGCCCCAGCATTTT	CASSRTGGQPQHF	NA	TRBJ1-5	TRBD1	TRBV6-2/TRBV6-3
TGTGCCAGCAGCACCCCAGGGGGCGCTTTCCACGAGCAGTACTTC	CASSTPGGAFHEQYF	NA	TRBJ2-7	TRBD1	TRBV7-8
TGTGCCAGCAGTGAACAAGGACAGCTAAATGAAAAACTGTTTTTT	CASSEQGQLNEKLFF	few	TRBJ1-4	NA	TRBV6-1
TGCGCCAGCAGCCGAACTAGCGGGACCTCCAATGAGCAGTTCTTC	CASSRTSGTSNEQFF	NA	TRBJ2-1	TRBD2	TRBV4-3
TGTGCCACCAGTGACCCAAGCACAGATACGCAGTATTTT	CATSDPSTDTQYF	NA	TRBJ2-3	NA	TRBV24-1